The clone carrying this TCR beta chain has only a few counts. The entry originates in a study of response to subunit inactivated influenza vaccine. V shed 2 bases, J shed 4 bases, and the junction held 7 bases outside the gene matches. This CDR3 has 16 amino acids. TCRdb analysed the RT-PCR reads with MiXCR anew, one entry per CDR3 protein. The sample lists some 500,000 distinct CDR3 sequences, about 25% occurring once. This TCR was sampled from a middle-aged man who received an inactivated influenza vaccine. Sequenced here: CD4+ T cells sorted from PBMCs, sampled around 5 days after vaccination. This rearrangement joins TRBV12-3 or TRBV12-4 to TRBJ2-1; 8 bases map to TRBD1. DNA of the CDR3: TGTGCCAGCAGTTTAAGGACAGGGAGTGCTTACAATGAGCAGTTCTTC. It specifies CASSLRTGSAYNEQFF.